This passage covers 32 T cell receptor beta chains from one sample sequenced in a study of blood T cell repertoires in COVID-19. Generated by immunoSEQ multiplex PCR, the TCRdb table keeps only in-frame clones and is missing some. The top ten clones hold around 4.8% of a sample with about 140,000 clones, over 65% of them seen once. Sequenced: peripheral blood. These receptors were taken from a woman of 80 years or more with active or convalescent COVID-19.

This clone was observed a handful of times. J is TRBJ1-4 and V is TRBV5-1; 7 bases map to TRBD1. The germline gives CDR1 SGHRS, CDR2 YFSETQ. The V gene end was trimmed by 0 bases and the J gene end by 8 bases; junction bases not matched to a gene: 10. This CDR3 is 16 amino acids long. CDR3 nucleotide sequence: TGCGCCAGCAGCTTGGGAAGACAGGGCCAAGAGGAAAAACTGTTTTTT. This gives the protein CASSLGRQGQEEKLFF.

The CDR3 spells CASSLTGTGFQPQHF. As DNA, the CDR3 is TGTGCCAGTAGCTTAACCGGGACAGGGTTTCAGCCCCAGCATTTT. The chain combines TRBV19 with TRBJ1-5, with 9 bases that match TRBD1. This CDR3 comprises 15 residues. Per germline, CDR1 LNHDA and CDR2 SQIVND (reference sequence). V lost 6 bases to trimming and J lost 6 bases; unmatched junction nucleotides: 9.

The rearrangement joins TRBV4-1 to TRBJ1-1, with TRBD1 matching 9 bases. V shed 2 bases and J 5 bases; nucleotides not matched to a gene: 21. The CDR3 covers 20 residues. Germline CDR1 is MGHRA and CDR2 is YSYEKL. The CDR3 DNA follows: TGCGCCAGCAGCCAAAAGCTTCCGGACAGGGGACTTCTCTGGAGGACTGAAGCTTTCTTT. Translating it yields CASSQKLPDRGLLWRTEAFF.

The V call is TRBV3-1 (or the pseudogene TRBV3-2), the J call TRBJ1-2; D remains ambiguous. Per germline, CDR1 LGHDT and CDR2 YNNKEL (reference sequence). There are 15 residues in the CDR3. With 1 base removed from V and 0 bases from J, the gap between germline ends came to 9 bases. The CDR3 DNA is TGTGCCAGCAGCCAAGGAGGTCTAACTAACTATGGCTACACCTTC. It translates to CASSQGGLTNYGYTF.

The chain employs TRBV4-1 and TRBJ1-1, with unresolved D. This CDR3 is 15 amino acids long. The germline CDR1 and CDR2 sequences are MGHRA and YSYEKL. Trimming cost V 2 bases and J 4 bases, with 14 bases left between them. The CDR3 region has the DNA TGCGCCAGCAGCCAAATCGCAGGATTGGGCACTGAAGCTTTCTTT. It is translated as CASSQIAGLGTEAFF.

This clone has a handful of counts. CDR3 sequence: CASSYTASHSGNTIYF. The CDR3 DNA reads TGTGCCAGCAGTTATACCGCTAGCCACTCTGGAAACACCATATATTTT. The chain employs TRBV6-5 and TRBJ1-3; D call uncertain. This CDR3 has 16 residues. Trimming shortened V by 3 bases and J by 0 bases, and 12 bases separated the two germline ends. Germline-derived CDR1 and CDR2 are MNHEY and SVGAGI.

This sequence joins TRBV6-6 and TRBJ1-2; the D gene is possibly TRBD1 (5 bases). CDR1 and CDR2 (germline): MNHNY, SVGAGI (reference sequence). V dropped 6 bases and J dropped 1 base, with 12 bases sitting between them. The CDR3 contains 14 residues. This chain's CDR3 is CASRDTGFNYGYTF. The CDR3 DNA reads as TGTGCCAGCAGGGACACAGGTTTTAACTATGGCTACACCTTC.

The J gene is TRBJ2-3, the V gene TRBV2, with TRBD1 matching over 7 bases. The junction had 1 base not matched to a gene; V was cut back by 7 bases and J by 6 bases. CDR3 size: 11 residues. CDR1 and CDR2 (germline): SNHLY, FYNNEI. CDR3 loop: CASTTGDTQYF. DNA for the CDR3: TGTGCCAGCACGACAGGGGATACGCAGTATTTT.

The chain joins TRBV27 to TRBJ2-1, with TRBD1 identical over 9 bases. The CDR3 is 19 residues long. The junction had 17 bases not matched to a gene; V was cut back by 5 bases and J by 3 bases. CDR1 is MNHEY, CDR2 SMNVEV, per germline (reference sequence). CDR3: CASSHGRQGVGINYNEQFF. CDR3 bases: TGTGCCAGCAGTCACGGGAGACAGGGGGTTGGAATAAACTACAATGAGCAGTTCTTC.

V is TRBV19 and J is TRBJ1-2; tentatively, D is TRBD1 (6 bases). Germline V lookup: CDR1 LNHDA, CDR2 SQIVND (reference sequence). V was trimmed by 10 bases and J by 4 bases, leaving 13 bases between them. The CDR3 length is 12 residues. The CDR3 bases are TGTGCCACCCAGGGGCCTAGCTATGGCTACACCTTC. This translates into CATQGPSYGYTF.

This clone appeared a single time. The chain has TRBV5-8 and TRBJ1-1, with unresolved D. This CDR3 has 13 residues. CDR1 is SGHTS and CDR2 is YDEGEE in the germline V gene. V was clipped by 1 base and J by 2 bases, with 6 bases between them. CDR3 sequence (DNA): TGTGCCAGCAGCTTGAGAGGAAACACTGAAGCTTTCTTT. Encoded protein: CASSLRGNTEAFF.

About this clone: At one end the junction does not follow the germline gene, possibly because of a read error. The chain links TRBV7-7 to TRBJ1-5; 8 bases fit TRBD1. CDR3 length equals 17 residues. Germline V gene lookup returns CDR1 SSHAT and CDR2 FNYEAQ (reference sequence). In nucleotides, the CDR3 is TGTGCTAGCAGCTCAAGACCAGGGGGCCGCGGTAATCAGCCCCAGCATTTT. Translating it yields CASSSRPGGRGNQPQHF.

The chain has TRBV5-4 and TRBJ1-1; no clear D gene. Looked up from germline, CDR1 is SGHNT and CDR2 is YYREEE (reference sequence). V gave up 4 bases and J gave up 3 bases, with 19 bases separating them. The CDR3 runs to 16 residues. As DNA, the CDR3 is TGTGCCAGCAGCCCTCGCCCCGAAGTTCGGGACACTGAAGCTTTCTTT. It codes for CASSPRPEVRDTEAFF.

This chain links TRBV19 with TRBJ2-3; the D gene is possibly TRBD2 (6 bases). V dropped 7 bases and J dropped 4 bases, with 9 bases sitting between them. Per the germline V gene, CDR1 is LNHDA and CDR2 is SQIVND (reference sequence). The CDR3 spans 12 residues. In nucleotides, the CDR3 is TGTGCCAGTAAAGCTAGCGCAGATACGCAGTATTTT. Amino acids: CASKASADTQYF.

The chain uses TRBV28 and TRBJ1-2; 7 bases align to TRBD1. Germline V gene lookup returns CDR1 MDHEN and CDR2 SYDVKM. This CDR3 comprises 15 residues. With V trimmed by 6 bases and J by 8 bases, 15 bases remained unmatched. Written as DNA, the CDR3 is TGTGCCAGCAGGACAAGCCAGGGGGTGACGGGGGGCTACACCTTC. It encodes CASRTSQGVTGGYTF.

This chain links TRBV19 with TRBJ1-4; D perhaps matches TRBD1 (6 bases). In germline, CDR1 is LNHDA, CDR2 SQIVND (reference sequence). Trimming took off 7 bases at V and 4 bases at J, with 22 bases between the two ends. This CDR3 spans 17 amino acids. The CDR3 sequence is CASTIYAGTTYNEKLFF. DNA of the CDR3: TGTGCCAGTACCATATACGCCGGGACAACCTATAATGAAAAACTGTTTTTT.

This clone was recorded once. The V call is TRBV4-1, the J call TRBJ1-6; D not resolved. CDR3 size: 14 residues. Trimming stripped 4 bases from V and 4 bases from J, with 8 bases between. Germline CDR1 MGHRA, CDR2 YSYEKL. The CDR3 nucleotides are TGCGCCAGCAGCCCCGGGATTTATAATTCACCCCTCCACTTT. Translating gives CASSPGIYNSPLHF.

This clone occurred once. The chain has TRBV12-3 or TRBV12-4 and TRBJ1-1, with 7 bases lining up with TRBD1. The CDR3 loop spans 11 amino acids. Germline trimming cut 6 bases from V and 11 bases from J; bases unmatched to any gene: 6. CDR3 sequence (DNA): TGTGCCAGCAGCCGACAGGGTCCCGCTTTCTTT. Translation: CASSRQGPAFF.

The chain links TRBV28 to TRBJ1-3, with a possible D match to TRBD1 (5 bases). Trimming left V 5 bases short and J 0 bases short, with 17 bases between. CDR1 and CDR2 (germline): MDHEN, SYDVKM. CDR3 length: 17 amino acids. CDR3 residues: CASSPAGGLHSGNTIYF. For the CDR3, the DNA is TGTGCCAGCAGTCCCGCCGGGGGTCTCCACTCTGGAAACACCATATATTTT.

V usage is TRBV6-5 and J usage is TRBJ2-2; maybe TRBD1 (6 bases). The ends were cut back, 6 bases at V and 0 bases at J, with 11 bases in the middle. This CDR3 contains 15 residues. From germline, CDR1 is MNHEY and CDR2 SVGAGI. Written as DNA, the CDR3 is TGTGCCAGCAGGCGACAGGCTACGAACACCGGGGAGCTGTTTTTT. Translation: CASRRQATNTGELFF.

This clone was seen a few times. This rearrangement joins TRBV5-1 to TRBJ1-4, with TRBD1 matching 10 bases. The CDR3 is 16 amino acids. Trimming took 3 bases from V and 4 from J; bases not matched to a gene: 6. Per the germline V gene, CDR1 is SGHRS and CDR2 is YFSETQ. The DNA for the CDR3 is TGCGCCAGCAGCTCCAGACAGGGGGCCGTTAATGAAAAACTGTTTTTT. Encoded protein: CASSSRQGAVNEKLFF.

This clone was recorded a few times. This chain connects TRBV3-1 (or the pseudogene TRBV3-2) to TRBJ1-1; no firm D call. From germline, CDR1 is LGHDT and CDR2 YNNKEL (reference sequence). This CDR3 is built from 15 residues. The germline V and J ends were trimmed by 1 base and 6 bases, with 15 bases remaining between them. Written as DNA, the CDR3 is TGTGCCAGCAGCCAAGGTCGCGGATTAGTGGCTGAAGCTTTCTTT. Translating gives CASSQGRGLVAEAFF.

The chain employs TRBV7-3 and TRBJ1-1; TRBD1 is a possible D gene (5 bases). Looked up from germline, CDR1 is SGHTA and CDR2 is FQGTGA. The ends were cut back, 1 base at V and 4 bases at J, with 13 bases in the middle. The CDR3 sequence is 15 residues long. The CDR3 sequence is CASSLIPGQRTEAFF. The DNA of the CDR3 is TGTGCCAGCAGCTTAATCCCAGGGCAGCGCACTGAAGCTTTCTTT.

This chain joins TRBV19 and TRBJ1-1; 9 nucleotides match TRBD1. The CDR3 is 14 residues long. V shed 5 bases, J shed 1 base, and the junction held 2 bases outside the gene matches. CDR1 is LNHDA, CDR2 SQIVND, per germline (reference sequence). CDR3 DNA: TGTGCCAGTAGTGCGGACAGGGGGAACACTGAAGCTTTCTTT. Translated: CASSADRGNTEAFF. Variable domain in full (rest from reference TRBV19 and TRBJ1-1): DGGITQSPKYLFRKEGQNVTLSCEQNLNHDAMYWYRQDPGQGLRLIYYSQIVNDFQKGDIAEGYSVSREKKESFPLTVTSAQKNPTAFYLCASSADRGNTEAFFGQGTRLTVV.

This chain connects TRBV11-2 to TRBJ1-1; D uncertain. V was trimmed by 5 bases and J by 4 bases, leaving 17 bases between them. Germline V gene sequence: CDR1 SGHAT, CDR2 FQNNGV. The CDR3 is made up of 15 amino acids. For the CDR3, the DNA is TGTGCCAGCAGCCCCCACCCCCAGGATAGCACTGAAGCTTTCTTT. It translates to CASSPHPQDSTEAFF.

This chain connects TRBV10-3 to TRBJ1-1; D is perhaps TRBD1 (5 bases). The CDR3 is 13 residues long. Germline assignment: CDR1 ENHRY and CDR2 SYGVKD. V was cut by 11 bases and J by 3 bases, with 16 bases left in between. For the CDR3, the DNA is TGTGCCTTAAAGGGGAATGGTGACACTGAAGCTTTCTTT. The encoded protein is CALKGNGDTEAFF.

This clone was picked up a small number of times. The genes are TRBV2 and TRBJ1-1; perhaps TRBD1 as D (5 bases). The germline V and J ends were trimmed by 6 bases and 4 bases, with 12 bases remaining between them. CDR3 length equals 13 residues. CDR1 and CDR2 from the germline V gene are SNHLY and FYNNEI. The CDR3 protein is CASSPGVITEAFF. As DNA, the CDR3 is TGTGCCAGCAGCCCGGGGGTTATCACTGAAGCTTTCTTT.

This chain uses TRBV7-2 with TRBJ1-2; the D is unclear. The germline V gene has CDR1 SGHTA and CDR2 FQGNSA. There are 12 residues in the CDR3. The V end was cut by 5 bases, the J end by 4 bases, with 8 bases between. CDR3 in amino acids: CASSIASYGYTF. For the CDR3, the DNA is TGTGCCAGCAGCATCGCGAGCTATGGCTACACCTTC.

V gene TRBV5-1 combines with J gene TRBJ1-1; perhaps TRBD1 as D (5 bases). The CDR3 totals 14 residues. CDR1 and CDR2 from the germline V gene are SGHRS and YFSETQ. The V and J ends lost 2 bases and 3 bases respectively, with 11 bases between them. The CDR3 DNA follows: TGCGCCAGCAGCTTCCAGGGTCTGGACACTGAAGCTTTCTTT. Its protein is CASSFQGLDTEAFF. Looking up the rest from reference TRBV5-1 and TRBJ1-1 gives the full variable domain: KAGVTQTPRYLIKTRGQQVTLSCSPISGHRSVSWYQQTPGQGLQFLFEYFSETQRNKGNFPGRFSGRQFSNSRSEMNVSTLELGDSALYLCASSFQGLDTEAFFGQGTRLTVV.

The chain joins TRBV2 to TRBJ1-2; tentatively, D is TRBD1 (6 bases). Germline lookup yields CDR1 SNHLY and CDR2 FYNNEI. V gave up 2 bases and J gave up 7 bases, with 14 bases separating them. The CDR3 has 14 residues. CDR3 coding DNA: TGTGCCAGCAGTGAAAGGTTGGGGACATTTGGCTACACCTTC. Residues: CASSERLGTFGYTF.

The V and J genes are TRBV5-6 and TRBJ1-3; no clear D. CDR3 size: 16 residues. The germline CDR1 and CDR2 sequences are SGHDT and YYEEEE. Trimming pared 1 base from V and 3 bases from J, leaving 14 bases between. CDR3 region: CASSLFSEHSGNTIYF. The CDR3 DNA reads TGTGCCAGCAGCTTGTTTTCCGAACACAGTGGAAACACCATATATTTT.

This CDR3 reads CASSLSGGERYF. The CDR3 coding sequence is TGTGCCAGCAGCTTAAGCGGGGGGGAGCGGTATTTT. V and J are TRBV7-2 and TRBJ2-3; 10 bases match TRBD2. This CDR3 is built from 12 residues. The V gene's germline CDR1 is SGHTA and CDR2 FQGNSA. Trimming at V came to 2 bases and at J to 14 bases, leaving 4 bases not matched to a gene.